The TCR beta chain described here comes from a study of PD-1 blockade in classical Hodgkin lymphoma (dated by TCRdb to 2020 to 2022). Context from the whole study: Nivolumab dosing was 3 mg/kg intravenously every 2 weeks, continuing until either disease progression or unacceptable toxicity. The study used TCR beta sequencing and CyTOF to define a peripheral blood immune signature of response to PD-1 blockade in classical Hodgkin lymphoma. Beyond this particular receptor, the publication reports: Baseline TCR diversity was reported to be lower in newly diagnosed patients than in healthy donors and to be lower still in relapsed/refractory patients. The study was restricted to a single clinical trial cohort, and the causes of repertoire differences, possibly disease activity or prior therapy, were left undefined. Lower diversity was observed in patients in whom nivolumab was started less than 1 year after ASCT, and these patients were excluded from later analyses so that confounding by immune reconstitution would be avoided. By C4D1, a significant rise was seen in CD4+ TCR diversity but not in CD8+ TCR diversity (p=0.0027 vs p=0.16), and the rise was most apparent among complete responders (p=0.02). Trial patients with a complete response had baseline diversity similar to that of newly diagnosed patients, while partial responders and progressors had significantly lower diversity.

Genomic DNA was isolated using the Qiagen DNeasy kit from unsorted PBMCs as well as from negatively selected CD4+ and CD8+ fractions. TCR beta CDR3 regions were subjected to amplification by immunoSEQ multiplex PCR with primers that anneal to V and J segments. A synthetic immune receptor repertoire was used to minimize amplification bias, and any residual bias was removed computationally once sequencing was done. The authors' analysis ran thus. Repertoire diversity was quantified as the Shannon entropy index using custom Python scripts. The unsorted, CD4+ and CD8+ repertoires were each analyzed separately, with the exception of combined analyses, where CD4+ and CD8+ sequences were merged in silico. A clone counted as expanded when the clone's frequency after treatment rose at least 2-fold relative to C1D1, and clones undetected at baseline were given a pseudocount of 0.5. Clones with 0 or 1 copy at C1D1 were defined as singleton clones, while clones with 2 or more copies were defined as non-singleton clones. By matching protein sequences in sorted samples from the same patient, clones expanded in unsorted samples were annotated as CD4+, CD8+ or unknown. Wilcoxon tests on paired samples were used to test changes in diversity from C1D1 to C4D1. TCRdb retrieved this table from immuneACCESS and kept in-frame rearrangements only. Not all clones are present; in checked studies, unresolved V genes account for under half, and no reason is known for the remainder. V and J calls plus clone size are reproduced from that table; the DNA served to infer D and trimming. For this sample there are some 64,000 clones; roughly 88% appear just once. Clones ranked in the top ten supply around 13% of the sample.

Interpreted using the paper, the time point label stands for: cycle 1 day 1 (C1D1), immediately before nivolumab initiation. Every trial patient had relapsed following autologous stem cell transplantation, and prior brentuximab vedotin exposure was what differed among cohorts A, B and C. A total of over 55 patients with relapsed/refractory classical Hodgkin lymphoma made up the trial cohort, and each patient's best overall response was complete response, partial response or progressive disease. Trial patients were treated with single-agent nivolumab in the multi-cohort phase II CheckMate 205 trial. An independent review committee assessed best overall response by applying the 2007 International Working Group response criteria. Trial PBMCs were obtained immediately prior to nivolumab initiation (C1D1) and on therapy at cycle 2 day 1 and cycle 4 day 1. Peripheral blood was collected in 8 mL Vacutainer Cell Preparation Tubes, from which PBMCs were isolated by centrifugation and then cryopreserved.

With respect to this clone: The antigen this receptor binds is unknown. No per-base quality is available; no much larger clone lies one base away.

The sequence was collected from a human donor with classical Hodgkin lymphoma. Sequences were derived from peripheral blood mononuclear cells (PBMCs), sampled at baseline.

The CDR3 is CATRTGNTEAFF. In nucleotide form, the sequence is TGTGCCACTCGGACAGGGAACACTGAAGCTTTCTTT. The chain is made from TRBV19 and TRBJ1-1; a stretch of 7 junction bases matches TRBD1. As encoded in the germline V gene (reference sequence), CDR1 is LNHDA while CDR2 is SQIVND. Taken from cysteine to phenylalanine, the CDR3 has 12 residues. Of all the DNA, just the CDR3 is kept, 36 bases in frame from base 1. Germline trimming: 10 bases from V, 1 base from J; junction bases outside gene matches: 3. The reference TRBV19 and TRBJ1-1 proteins fill in what lies around the CDR3, so the full variable domain reads DGGITQSPKYLFRKEGQNVTLSCEQNLNHDAMYWYRQDPGQGLRLIYYSQIVNDFQKGDIAEGYSVSREKKESFPLTVTSAQKNPTAFYLCATRTGNTEAFFGQGTRLTVV.